Below are 3 T cell receptor beta chains sequenced from a single sample in a study of T-cell reconstitution after alpha-beta-depleted transplantation in children. It was with unique molecular identifiers that the TCRbeta library was prepared. Using its own MiXCR run on the PCR reads, TCRdb lists one record per CDR3 protein. The sample records 200,000 to 250,000 distinct CDR3 sequences, approximately 9.5% being singletons. This sample comprised PBMCs from the stem cell graft donor, obtained from the stem cell graft. The receptors derive from a human donor who donated a stem cell graft to a child with acute lymphoblastic leukemia.

This clonotype was observed at least ten times. The chain uses TRBV5-1 and TRBJ1-1; 7 positions match TRBD1. The CDR3 extends over 15 amino acids. V was clipped by 6 bases and J by 0 bases; unmatched bases: 8. CDR1 is SGHRS, CDR2 YFSETQ, per germline. CDR3 DNA sequence: TGCGCCAGCAAGTTACGGGACAGCATGAACACTGAAGCTTTCTTT. It yields the protein CASKLRDSMNTEAFF.

This clonotype was recorded a few times. This chain links TRBV30 with TRBJ1-6; D unclear. CDR3 length: 13 amino acids. Germline CDR1 and CDR2: GTSNPN and SVGIG (reference sequence). The V and J ends lost 3 bases and 7 bases respectively, with 10 bases between them. The CDR3 is CAWRPPGNSPLHF. The CDR3 nucleotides are TGTGCCTGGAGACCACCGGGAAATTCACCCCTCCACTTT. Full variable domain (remainder filled in from reference TRBV30 and TRBJ1-6): SQTIHQWPATLVQPVGSPLSLECTVEGTSNPNLYWYRQAAGRGLQLLFYSVGIGQISSEVPQNLSASRPQDRQFILSSKKLLLSDSGFYLCAWRPPGNSPLHFGNGTRLTVT.

This clonotype is judged medium-sized. The gene calls are TRBV7-2 and TRBJ2-3; 7 bases are shared with TRBD1. V lost 5 bases to trimming and J lost 0 bases; unmatched junction nucleotides: 5. Germline V CDR1 and CDR2: SGHTA, FQGNSA. The CDR3 spans 15 residues. The CDR3 is CASSPQGVSTDTQYF. The DNA of the CDR3 is TGTGCCAGCAGCCCCCAGGGGGTGAGCACAGATACGCAGTATTTT.